These T cell receptor beta chains were read from a single sample in a study of identical twins. Using its own MiXCR run on the 5' RACE reads, TCRdb lists one record per CDR3 protein. The sample includes around 340,000 distinct CDR3 sequences, 9% to 15% of them seen just once. These data also formed part of another study, on yellow fever vaccine responses in identical twins.

Sequencing was done on a sample of CD8+ T cells sorted from blood. All receptors derive from a woman aged 18-29 years in good health. The conserved cysteine and the conserved F or W are not part of the CDR3 here.

j_gene | v_gene | CDR3aa
TRBJ2-3 | TRBV11-2 | ASSLVSGEADTQY
TRBJ2-3 | TRBV13 | ATRGGDTQY
TRBJ2-5 | TRBV27 | ASSLVGASQTSETQY
TRBJ1-5 | TRBV9 | ASSVDGGNQPQH
TRBJ1-1 | TRBV6-2/TRBV6-3 | ASSYVGAGTEAF
TRBJ1-2 | TRBV11-3 | ASSLAPAAGYT
TRBJ1-1 | TRBV29-1 | SVEGAKGPDTEAF
TRBJ1-2 | TRBV4-2 | ASSQTTEGIGGYT
TRBJ2-5 | TRBV3-1 | ASSHAGAETQY
TRBJ2-3 | TRBV20-1 | SAGDTTDTQY
TRBJ2-3 | TRBV5-1 | ASSHELKGGGSTDTQY
TRBJ2-6 | TRBV15 | ATSREGSSGANVLT
TRBJ2-1 | TRBV19 | ASSIVNNEQF
TRBJ1-2 | TRBV5-1 | ASSLRDGGYGYT
TRBJ2-7 | TRBV7-2 | ASSFEGGPSSYEQY
TRBJ1-6 | TRBV2 | ASRPTGGMPVPLH
TRBJ2-7 | TRBV28 | ASSSPRQGPSYEQY
TRBJ2-4 | TRBV29-1 | SVGTANIQY
TRBJ1-1 | TRBV2 | ASIGGLAF
TRBJ2-1 | TRBV27 | ATPGGYRLAHPGKQF
TRBJ1-5 | TRBV6-2/TRBV6-3 | ASSYSISGGPRNSNQPQH
TRBJ2-5 | TRBV11-2 | ASSLEIVEQETQY
TRBJ2-1 | TRBV7-9 | ASSPLAFSYNEQF
TRBJ2-7 | TRBV5-4 | ASSLGTPDAYEQY
TRBJ2-2 | TRBV12-3/TRBV12-4 | ASVEPTGELF
TRBJ2-7 | TRBV6-5 | ASSTEWEWGNEQY
TRBJ1-1 | TRBV2 | ASRTADKNTEAF
TRBJ1-6 | TRBV28 | ASFTGSSYNSPLH
TRBJ2-7 | TRBV6-5 | ASSSRDSSYEQY
TRBJ1-1 | TRBV5-1 | ASSFSDRVTEAF
TRBJ1-4 | TRBV4-1 | ASSQDGGTIATNEKLF
TRBJ1-1 | TRBV4-1 | ASSQVPRTGVMNTEAF
TRBJ1-1 | TRBV20-1 | SASTPEGTRAEAF
TRBJ2-7 | TRBV4-2 | ASSLQASGPYEQY
TRBJ1-3 | TRBV19 | ASGASGNTIY
TRBJ2-1 | TRBV20-1 | SARDGWGEQF
TRBJ2-7 | TRBV2 | ASSEAPGGNYRGPFYEQY
TRBJ2-3 | TRBV6-1 | ASSPVGLADTDTQY
TRBJ2-1 | TRBV4-1 | ASSQGARSDDEQF
TRBJ2-1 | TRBV12-3/TRBV12-4 | ASLMGVYNEQF
TRBJ2-3 | TRBV4-1 | ASSQELVSDTQY
TRBJ2-3 | TRBV7-3 | ASSFISGSTDTQY
TRBJ2-3 | TRBV6-1 | ASNPGLAWDTQY
TRBJ1-2 | TRBV24-1 | ATSDHDRGGYGYT
TRBJ2-2 | TRBV7-7 | ASSFHLTANTGELF